A selection of T cell receptor beta chains follows, all from one sample in a study of shared clonotypes between healthy human individuals. Assay: immunoSEQ multiplex PCR; the TCRdb copy retains only in-frame clones and omits some. The sample records about 380,000 clones, 95% to 97% being singletons. The material sequenced was memory CD8+ T cells sorted from blood. These receptors originate from a man aged 25-40 years in good health. CDR3s include the opening cysteine and the closing phenylalanine or tryptophan. The D gene is left open where the match is weak. Only some rows state a clone size, as once, few, many or a class for expanded clones.

J gene	clone size	D gene	V gene	CDR3 DNA	CDR3 protein
TRBJ2-5	once	NA	TRBV5-1	TGCGCCAGCAGCTTGGATACGACAGGTCAAGAGACCCAGTACTTC	CASSLDTTGQETQYF
TRBJ1-4	NA	TRBD1	TRBV5-1	TGCGCCAGCAGCTTGCAGACAGGGGACGAAAAACTGTTTTTT	CASSLQTGDEKLFF
TRBJ1-1	NA	TRBD1	TRBV7-9	TGTGCCAGCAGCTTTCGATCACAGGGGGCGAACACTGAAGCTTTCTTT	CASSFRSQGANTEAFF
TRBJ2-1	NA	NA	TRBV19	TGTGCCAGTAGTATAGCACAGGGCTACAATGAGCAGTTCTTC	CASSIAQGYNEQFF
TRBJ2-5	NA	NA	TRBV15	TGTGCCACCAGCAATGGAGAGACCCAGTACTTC	CATSNGETQYF
TRBJ2-3	NA	TRBD2	TRBV5-1	TGCGCCAGCAGCTTTCCTGAGCGGGAGAGCACAGATACGCAGTATTTT	CASSFPERESTDTQYF
TRBJ2-1	once	NA	TRBV5-6	TGTGCCAGCAGCTTGGAGGGAAGGGAGTACAATGAGCAGTTCTTC	CASSLEGREYNEQFF
TRBJ2-5	NA	TRBD2	TRBV27	TGTGCCAGCAGCACCCCGACTAGCGGGAGACCAGAGACCCAGTACTTC	CASSTPTSGRPETQYF
TRBJ1-1	NA	NA	TRBV6-1	TGTGCCAGCAGATTAGACAGACTGAACACTGAAGCTTTCTTT	CASRLDRLNTEAFF
TRBJ2-1	NA	TRBD2	TRBV5-1	TGCGCCAGCAGCTTGGTAGGACTAGCTGGCAATGAGCAGTTCTTC	CASSLVGLAGNEQFF
TRBJ1-1	NA	NA	TRBV5-1	TGCGCCAGCAGCCCTGGGAGGGCAGATGAAGCTTTCTTT	CASSPGRADEAFF
TRBJ2-7	NA	NA	TRBV1	TGCACCAGCACCGGTGGTCGGGGGGTTGGATACGAGCAGTACTTC	CTSTGGRGVGYEQYF
TRBJ2-7	NA	NA	TRBV19	TGTGCCAGTAGTCCAACGGGGGTTAGAAACGAGCAGTACTTC	CASSPTGVRNEQYF
TRBJ1-1	NA	NA	TRBV30	TGTGCCTGGAAATGGACGGCGAACACTGAAGCTTTCTTT	CAWKWTANTEAFF
TRBJ2-3	NA	NA	TRBV7-3	TGTGCCAGCAGCTTAGACGGGGACCGGGGAGATACGCAGTATTTT	CASSLDGDRGDTQYF
TRBJ2-1	NA	TRBD2	TRBV27	TGTGCCAGCAGTCCCCGGACTAGCGGGAGGGGGTCTAAAGGGAATGAGCAGTTCTTC	CASSPRTSGRGSKGNEQFF
TRBJ2-7	NA	NA	TRBV18	TGTGCCAGCTCACCCCAACTAGTCAGCTCCTACGAGCAGTACTTC	CASSPQLVSSYEQYF
TRBJ2-3	NA	NA	TRBV18	TGTGCCAGCTCACCGTTCGGGGCAGTGAGCACAGATACGCAGTATTTT	CASSPFGAVSTDTQYF
TRBJ1-1	NA	NA	TRBV29-1	TGCAGCGTTGCCCTCGGGGCAGGCGTGAACACTGAAGCTTTCTTT	CSVALGAGVNTEAFF
TRBJ2-7	NA	TRBD2	TRBV2	TGTGCCATACTGGCTAGCGGCTCCTACGAGCAGTACTTC	CAILASGSYEQYF
TRBJ1-2	NA	NA	TRBV30	TGTGCCTGGAGCCCCAGGACTAACTATGGCTACACCTTC	CAWSPRTNYGYTF
TRBJ2-5	NA	NA	TRBV6-5	TGTGCCAGCAGTTACTCCTTTACGGGACTGAGGGAGACCCAGTACTTC	CASSYSFTGLRETQYF
TRBJ2-7	NA	NA	TRBV7-2	TGTGCCAGCAGCTTAGGGACCGGGTACGGGCAGTACTTC	CASSLGTGYGQYF
TRBJ2-7	NA	TRBD1	TRBV13	TGTGCCAGCAGCTTTTGGACAGGGGCTACCTACGAGCAGTACTTC	CASSFWTGATYEQYF